This TCR beta chain emerged from a study of control samples from healthy donors and cancer patients (dated by TCRdb to the early 2020s). Taken from cysteine to phenylalanine, the CDR3 has 14 residues. The sequence is cut down to CDR3 DNA, 42 bases in frame from base 1. For CDR1 and CDR2, the germline V gene lists MRHNA and SNTAGT. Trimming leaves V shorter by 5 bases and J shorter by 7 bases, with the junction holding 7 bases beyond the gene matches. About this clone: Its antigen remains unidentified. Within one base of it there is no much larger clone, and no base qualities were kept.

Libraries were constructed by the immunoSEQ multiplex PCR assay. The immuneACCESS repertoire file appears here via TCRdb, limited to in-frame rearrangements. These files lack a portion of the clones; in checked studies, under half of the deficit traces to unresolved V genes, and the cause of the others is not known. The sample records 40,000 to 50,000 clones, over 65% of which are singletons. 15% to 20% of the sample is taken by the ten largest. Recombination linked TRBV6-4 to TRBJ2-2; TRBD2 aligns with 7 central bases. Material for sequencing was formalin-fixed, paraffin-embedded tissue. The receptor comes from a male donor with melanoma. The DNA sequence is given as TGTGCCAGCAGTACGGGGGGAGGGCGCGGGGAGCTGTTTTTT. It encodes CASSTGGGRGELFF.